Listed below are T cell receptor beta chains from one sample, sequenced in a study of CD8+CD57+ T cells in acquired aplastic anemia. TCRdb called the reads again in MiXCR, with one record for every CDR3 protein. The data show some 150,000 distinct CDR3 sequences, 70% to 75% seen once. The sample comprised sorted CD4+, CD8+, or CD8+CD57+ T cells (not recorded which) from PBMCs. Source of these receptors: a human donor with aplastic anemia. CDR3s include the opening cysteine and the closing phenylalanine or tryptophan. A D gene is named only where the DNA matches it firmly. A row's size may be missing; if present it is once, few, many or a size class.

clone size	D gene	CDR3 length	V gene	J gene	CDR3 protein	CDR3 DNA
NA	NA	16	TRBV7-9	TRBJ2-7	CASSPTTGEPTYEQYF	TGTGCCAGCAGCCCCACGACGGGGGAGCCCACCTACGAGCAGTACTTC
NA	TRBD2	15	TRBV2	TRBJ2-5	CASLHSGTWSQTQYF	TGTGCCAGCCTTCATAGCGGGACATGGTCTCAGACCCAGTACTTC
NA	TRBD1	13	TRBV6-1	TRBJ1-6	CASHRGPNSPLHF	TGTGCCAGCCACAGGGGGCCTAATTCACCCCTCCACTTT
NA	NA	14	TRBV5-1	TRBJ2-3	CASSLEPSTDTQYF	TGCGCCAGCAGCCTGGAACCGAGCACAGATACGCAGTATTTT
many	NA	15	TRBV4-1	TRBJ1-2	CASVRTAIFGWGYTF	TGCGCCAGTGTTAGGACAGCTATATTCGGCTGGGGCTACACCTTC
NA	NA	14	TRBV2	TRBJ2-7	CATSDARVPYEQYF	TGTGCCACCAGTGATGCCAGGGTACCCTACGAGCAGTACTTC
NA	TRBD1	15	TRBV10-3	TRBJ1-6	CAIDAAGTANSPLHF	TGTGCCATCGACGCCGCCGGGACAGCCAATTCACCCCTCCACTTT
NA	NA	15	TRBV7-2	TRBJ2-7	CASSLGQGDSYEQYF	TGTGCCAGCAGCTTAGGGCAGGGCGACTCCTACGAGCAGTACTTC
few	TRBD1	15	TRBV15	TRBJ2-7	CATSRGRGQAYEQYF	TGTGCCACCAGCAGAGGCCGTGGACAGGCTTACGAGCAGTACTTC
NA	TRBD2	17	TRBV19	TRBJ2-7	CASSSSRTSGSSYEQYF	TGTGCCAGTAGTAGCTCCCGGACTAGCGGGTCATCCTACGAGCAGTACTTC
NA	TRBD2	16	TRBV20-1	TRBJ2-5	CSADSPSGRAQETQYF	TGCAGTGCGGACAGCCCTAGCGGGAGGGCCCAAGAGACCCAGTACTTC